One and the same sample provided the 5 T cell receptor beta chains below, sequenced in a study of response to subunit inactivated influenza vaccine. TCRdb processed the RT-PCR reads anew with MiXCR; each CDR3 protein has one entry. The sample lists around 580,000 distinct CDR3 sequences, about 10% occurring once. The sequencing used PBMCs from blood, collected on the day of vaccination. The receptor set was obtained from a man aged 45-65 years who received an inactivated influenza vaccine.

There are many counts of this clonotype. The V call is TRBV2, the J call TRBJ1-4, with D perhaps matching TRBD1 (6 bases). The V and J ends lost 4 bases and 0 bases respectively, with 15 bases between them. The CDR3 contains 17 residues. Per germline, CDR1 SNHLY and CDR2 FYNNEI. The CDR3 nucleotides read TGTGCCAGCAGTGGTGGACAGCCGCTTGCAACTAATGAAAAACTGTTTTTT. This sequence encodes CASSGGQPLATNEKLFF.

The CDR3 DNA reads TGCAGCGTTGATACAGGGGAGGCGAATGAGCAGTTCTTC. It codes for CSVDTGEANEQFF. The chain has TRBV29-1 and TRBJ2-1, with D possibly being TRBD1 (7 bases). V lost 3 bases and J 7 bases, leaving 13 bases between the germline ends. This CDR3 has 13 amino acids. The germline V gene has CDR1 SQVTM and CDR2 ANQGSEA.

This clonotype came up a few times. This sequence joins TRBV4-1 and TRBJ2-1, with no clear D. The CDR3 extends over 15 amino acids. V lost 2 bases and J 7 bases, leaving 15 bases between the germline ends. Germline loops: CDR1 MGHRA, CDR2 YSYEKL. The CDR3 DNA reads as TGCGCCAGCAGCCAAACCAGCCTGGGCCGGAATGAGCAGTTCTTC. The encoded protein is CASSQTSLGRNEQFF.

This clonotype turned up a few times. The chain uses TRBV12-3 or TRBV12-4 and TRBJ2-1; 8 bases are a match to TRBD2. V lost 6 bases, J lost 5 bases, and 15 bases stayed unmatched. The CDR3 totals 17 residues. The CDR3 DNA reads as TGTGCCAGCAGCCTCCCCGGGGGGGCCTTTGCAAACAATGAGCAGTTCTTC. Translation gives CASSLPGGAFANNEQFF.

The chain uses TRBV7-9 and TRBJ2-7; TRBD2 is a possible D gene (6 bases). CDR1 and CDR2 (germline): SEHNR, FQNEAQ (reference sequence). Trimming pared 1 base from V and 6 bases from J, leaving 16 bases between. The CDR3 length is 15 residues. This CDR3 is CASSLGSGSPREQYF. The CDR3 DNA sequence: TGTGCCAGCAGCTTAGGGTCCGGGAGCCCCCGCGAGCAGTACTTC.